This TCR beta chain was captured in a study of radiation and T cells in renal cell carcinoma. Study-level points and caveats: Baseline intratumoral clonotype presence is unknown without pretreatment biopsies. Top tumor clonotypes rose in blood 2 weeks post-radiation, then contracted.

The time point here: blood 4 weeks post-SBRT, at nephrectomy. The treatment: 15 Gy SBRT to primary tumor, nephrectomy 4 weeks later. Nephrectomy followed 15 Gy stereotactic body radiation by 4 weeks. Serial blood draws occurred at baseline and 2 and 4 weeks post-SBRT. A remark on this clone: The target antigen is unknown.

Using immunoSEQ multiplex PCR, the repertoire was profiled, and TCRdb retains in-frame clones only, with some absent. The sample holds roughly 80,000 clones, around four fifths seen once. V was pared by 6 bases and J by 5 bases, with 7 bases of the junction left unmatched. The CDR3 length is 13 residues. Germline V lookup: CDR1 MNHEY, CDR2 SVGAGI. V gene TRBV6-5 combines with J gene TRBJ2-7; the match to TRBD2 covers 7 bases. The starting material was blood, obtained from a patient whose treatment included radiotherapy and nephrectomy. This receptor was obtained from an older woman with renal cell carcinoma. CDR3 protein: CASSSSGKNEQYF. CDR3 nucleotide sequence: TGTGCCAGCAGCTCAAGCGGGAAAAACGAGCAGTACTTC.